These T cell receptor beta chains were read from a single sample in a study of blood T cells in healthy people across ages. TCRdb redid the calling of the 5' RACE reads with MiXCR, one entry per CDR3 protein. This sample has 700,000 or so distinct CDR3 sequences, with 40% to 50% found just once. Sequencing was carried out using blood. Receptors originate from an elderly man in good health. Both conserved end residues are part of each CDR3. A D gene is named only where the DNA matches it firmly. Rows may omit the clone size; those that give it use once, few, many or a size class.

clone_size	v_call	cdr3_length	j_call	d_call	cdr3_nt	cdr3_aa
few	TRBV20-1	15	TRBJ2-7	.	TGCAGTGCTCAGGACCGACTGACTAATACCTACGAGCAGTACTTC	CSAQDRLTNTYEQYF
.	TRBV7-8	12	TRBJ1-4	TRBD1	TGTGCCAGCAGCACGGACAGGGTGAAACTGTTTTTT	CASSTDRVKLFF
.	TRBV20-1	16	TRBJ2-3	TRBD1	TGCAGTGCCCAGAAAGGGGGCTCAGGGGTCACAGATACGCAGTATTTT	CSAQKGGSGVTDTQYF
.	TRBV20-1	15	TRBJ2-1	TRBD2	TGCAGTGCTACAAGATCCGGGACTAGGGCTAAGGAGCAGTTCTTC	CSATRSGTRAKEQFF
.	TRBV10-3	12	TRBJ2-5	.	TGTGCCATCAGTGACAGGGCTAATGAGCAGTACTTC	CAISDRANEQYF
few	TRBV29-1	14	TRBJ1-2	TRBD1	TGCAGCGTTGTGAACAGGGGGACCCTCTATGGCTACACCTTC	CSVVNRGTLYGYTF
.	TRBV6-5	15	TRBJ1-1	TRBD1	TGTGCCAGCAGTTACAACGGACAGGGGGCAGCTGAAGCTTTCTTT	CASSYNGQGAAEAFF
few	TRBV5-1	15	TRBJ2-6	.	TGCGCCAGCAGCGCCCTCATCGCCGGGGCCAACGTCCTGACTTTC	CASSALIAGANVLTF
.	TRBV5-5	15	TRBJ2-5	TRBD1	TGTGCCAGCAGAACTGGACAGGGACGTCAAGAGACCCAGTACTTC	CASRTGQGRQETQYF
.	TRBV12-3/TRBV12-4	13	TRBJ1-2	.	TGTGCCAGCAGTTTATCGACTGACCATGGCTACACCTTC	CASSLSTDHGYTF
few	TRBV10-2	13	TRBJ2-5	.	TGCGCCAGTAAGTTGTCGTCCCAAGAGACCCAGTACTTC	CASKLSSQETQYF
.	TRBV28	13	TRBJ1-1	TRBD1	TGTGCCAGCAGTTCAGGGACAGGATCGGGGGCTTTCTTT	CASSSGTGSGAFF
many	TRBV28	14	TRBJ1-2	.	TGTGCCAGCAGTTTATACGGGATGTACTATGGCTACACCTTC	CASSLYGMYYGYTF
.	TRBV5-1	15	TRBJ2-3	.	TGCGCCAGCAGCTTGGTCCGGGGCGAGGCAGATACGCAGTATTTT	CASSLVRGEADTQYF
once	TRBV3-1	19	TRBJ2-6	.	TGTGCCAGCAGCCAGGCTCCGGCGGGCACTGTGGGGGGGGCCAACGTCCTGACTTTC	CASSQAPAGTVGGANVLTF
.	TRBV12-3/TRBV12-4	14	TRBJ2-7	TRBD1	TGTGCCAGCAGTTATGACAGGGGGGCCTACGAGCAGTACTTC	CASSYDRGAYEQYF
.	TRBV20-1	16	TRBJ2-3	TRBD2	TGCAGTGCTAGAGAACTAGCGGGGGGTCTCGTCGATACGCAGTATTTT	CSARELAGGLVDTQYF
.	TRBV7-9	17	TRBJ1-3	TRBD1	TGTGCCAGCAGCCCTACCACTGGACAGGGCGCAGGAAACACCATATATTTT	CASSPTTGQGAGNTIYF
once	TRBV2	16	TRBJ1-1	.	TGTGCCAGCAGTGAAGCGGGTAGGGGAGGACCTACTGAAGCTTTCTTT	CASSEAGRGGPTEAFF
few	TRBV7-6	15	TRBJ2-5	TRBD1	TGTGCCAGCAGCACCCGACAGGGGAGTGGAGAGACCCAGTACTTC	CASSTRQGSGETQYF
.	TRBV27	16	TRBJ2-2	.	TGTGCCAGCAGTTTATCTCAGCGGGTAGATACCGGGGAGCTGTTTTTT	CASSLSQRVDTGELFF
few	TRBV3-1	15	TRBJ2-5	TRBD2	TGTGCCAGCAGCCAAGGGCGGGAGTACCAAGAGACCCAGTACTTC	CASSQGREYQETQYF
.	TRBV10-3	16	TRBJ2-3	.	TGTGCCATCAGTTCCTCAAGTGAGGGCGCAGGAGATACGCAGTATTTT	CAISSSSEGAGDTQYF
few	TRBV4-1	18	TRBJ2-3	TRBD2	TGCGCCAGCAGCCAAGATGGTAGCGGGGGCCTTAGCACAGATACGCAGTATTTT	CASSQDGSGGLSTDTQYF
few	TRBV9	14	TRBJ2-7	TRBD2	TGTGCCAGCAGCCCCTATGGGGAGGGGTACGAGCAGTACTTC	CASSPYGEGYEQYF
.	TRBV6-1	18	TRBJ2-1	TRBD2	TGTGCCAGCGGAATTGGTCTAGCGGGGTTTGACTCCTACAATGAGCAGTTCTTC	CASGIGLAGFDSYNEQFF
.	TRBV21-1	16	TRBJ2-4	.	TGTGCCAGCAGCCCCGGGACTGAACCAGCCAAAAACATTCAGTACTTC	CASSPGTEPAKNIQYF
.	TRBV12-3/TRBV12-4	15	TRBJ1-1	TRBD1	TGTGCCAGCACCCTGGGACAGGGACCGAACACTGAAGCTTTCTTT	CASTLGQGPNTEAFF
few	TRBV20-1	15	TRBJ2-3	.	TGCAGTGCAACCTCGACCGCGGATAGCACAGATACGCAGTATTTT	CSATSTADSTDTQYF
many	TRBV4-2	16	TRBJ2-2	.	TGTGCCAGCAGCCAAGCCCAAAGGGGAGGCGCCGGGGAGCTGTTTTTT	CASSQAQRGGAGELFF
few	TRBV29-1	14	TRBJ1-2	.	TGCAGCGTTAGGTTACAGGGAACTAACTATGGCTACACCTTC	CSVRLQGTNYGYTF
.	TRBV3-1	18	TRBJ2-5	TRBD2	TGTGCCAGCAGCCAAGATACTGTAGTAGCGGGAAATCAAGAGACCCAGTACTTC	CASSQDTVVAGNQETQYF
.	TRBV7-8	15	TRBJ2-5	TRBD2	TGTGCCAGCAGCTTAGTGCGGGGGGGCCAAGAGACCCAGTACTTC	CASSLVRGGQETQYF